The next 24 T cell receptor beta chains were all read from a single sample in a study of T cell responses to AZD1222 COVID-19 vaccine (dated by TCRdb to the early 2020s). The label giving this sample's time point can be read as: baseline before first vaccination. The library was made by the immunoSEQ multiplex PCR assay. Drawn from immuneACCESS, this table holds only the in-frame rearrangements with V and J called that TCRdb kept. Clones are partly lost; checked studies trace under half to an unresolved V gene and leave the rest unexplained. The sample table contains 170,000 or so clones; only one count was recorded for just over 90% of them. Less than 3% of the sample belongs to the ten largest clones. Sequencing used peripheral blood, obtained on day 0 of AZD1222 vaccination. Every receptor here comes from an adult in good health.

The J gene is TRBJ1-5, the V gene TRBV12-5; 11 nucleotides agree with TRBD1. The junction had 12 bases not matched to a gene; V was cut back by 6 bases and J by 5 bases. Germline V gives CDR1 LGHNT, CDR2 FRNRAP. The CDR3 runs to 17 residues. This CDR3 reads CASGSDRGRLDDQPQHF. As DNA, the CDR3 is TGTGCTAGTGGGTCGGACAGGGGGCGTTTGGACGATCAGCCCCAGCATTTT.

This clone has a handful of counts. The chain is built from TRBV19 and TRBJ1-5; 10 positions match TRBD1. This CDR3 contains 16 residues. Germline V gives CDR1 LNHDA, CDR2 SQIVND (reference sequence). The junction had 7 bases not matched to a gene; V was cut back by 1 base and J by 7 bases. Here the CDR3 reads CASSIVGTGVGQPQHF. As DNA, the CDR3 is TGTGCCAGTAGTATAGTTGGGACAGGGGTCGGACAGCCCCAGCATTTT.

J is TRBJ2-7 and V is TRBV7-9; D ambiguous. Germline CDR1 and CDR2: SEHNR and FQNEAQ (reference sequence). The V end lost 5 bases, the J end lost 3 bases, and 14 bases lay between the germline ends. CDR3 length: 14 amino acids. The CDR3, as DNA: TGTGCCAGCAGCCTACCCGGCGGTGACTACGAGCAGTACTTC. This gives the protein CASSLPGGDYEQYF.

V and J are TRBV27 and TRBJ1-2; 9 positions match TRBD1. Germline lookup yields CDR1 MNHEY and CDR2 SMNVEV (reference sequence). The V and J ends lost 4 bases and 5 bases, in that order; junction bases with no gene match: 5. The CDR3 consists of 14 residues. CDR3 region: CASSSHRGQYGYTF. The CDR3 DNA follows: TGTGCCAGCAGTTCACACAGGGGGCAATATGGCTACACCTTC.

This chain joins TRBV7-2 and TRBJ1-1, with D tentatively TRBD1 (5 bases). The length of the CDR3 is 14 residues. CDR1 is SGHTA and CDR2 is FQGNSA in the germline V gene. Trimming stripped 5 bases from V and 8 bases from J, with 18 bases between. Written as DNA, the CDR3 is TGTGCCAGCAGCCGGTCGGGGCCAGGGCCCGAAGCTTTCTTT. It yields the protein CASSRSGPGPEAFF. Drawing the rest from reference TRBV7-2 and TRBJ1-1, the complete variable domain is GAGVSQSPSNKVTEKGKDVELRCDPISGHTALYWYRQSLGQGLEFLIYFQGNSAPDKSGLPSDRFSAERTGGSVSTLTIQRTQQEDSAVYLCASSRSGPGPEAFFGQGTRLTVV.

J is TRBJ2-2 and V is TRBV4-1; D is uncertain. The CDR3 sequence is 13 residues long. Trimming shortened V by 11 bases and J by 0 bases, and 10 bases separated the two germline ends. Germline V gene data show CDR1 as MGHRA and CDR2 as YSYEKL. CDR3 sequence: CACGDSNTGELFF. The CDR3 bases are TGCGCCTGCGGCGACTCGAACACCGGGGAGCTGTTTTTT.

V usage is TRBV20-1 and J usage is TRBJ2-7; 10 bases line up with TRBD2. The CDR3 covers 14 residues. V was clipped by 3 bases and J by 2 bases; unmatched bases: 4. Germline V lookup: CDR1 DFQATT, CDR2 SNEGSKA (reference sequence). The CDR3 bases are TGCAGTGCTAGTAGCGGGGGGTCCCCCTACGAGCAGTACTTC. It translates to CSASSGGSPYEQYF.

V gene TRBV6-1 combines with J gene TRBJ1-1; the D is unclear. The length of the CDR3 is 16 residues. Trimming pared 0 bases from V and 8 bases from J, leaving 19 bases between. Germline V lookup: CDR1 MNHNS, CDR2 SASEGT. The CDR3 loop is CASSEAVLLLVGEAFF. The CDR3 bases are TGTGCCAGCAGTGAAGCCGTCCTTCTCTTGGTAGGCGAAGCTTTCTTT.

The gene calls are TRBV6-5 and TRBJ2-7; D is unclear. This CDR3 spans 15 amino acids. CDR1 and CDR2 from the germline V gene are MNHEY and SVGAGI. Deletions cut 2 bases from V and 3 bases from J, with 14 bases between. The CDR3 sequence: CASSYTAGPYYEQYF. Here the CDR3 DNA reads TGTGCCAGCAGTTACACGGCCGGGCCTTACTACGAGCAGTACTTC.

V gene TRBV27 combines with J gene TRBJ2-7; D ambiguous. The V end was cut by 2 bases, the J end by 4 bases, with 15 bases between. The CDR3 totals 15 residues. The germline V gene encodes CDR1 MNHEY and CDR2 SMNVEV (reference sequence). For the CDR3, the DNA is TGTGCCAGCAGTTTACTCGCGACGGGTAAATACGAGCAGTACTTC. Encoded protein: CASSLLATGKYEQYF.

The CDR3 nucleotides read TGTGCCAGCAGCCATTTCCAAAACACCATATATTTT. It codes for CASSHFQNTIYF. The genes are TRBV14 and TRBJ1-3, with no clear D. This CDR3 spans 12 amino acids. Germline V CDR1 and CDR2: SGHDN, FVKESK. Trimming stripped 3 bases from V and 6 bases from J, with 6 bases between.

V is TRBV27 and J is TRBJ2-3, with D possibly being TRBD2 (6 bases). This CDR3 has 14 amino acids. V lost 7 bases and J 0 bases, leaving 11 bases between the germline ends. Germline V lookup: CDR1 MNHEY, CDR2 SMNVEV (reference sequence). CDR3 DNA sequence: TGTGCCAGCACGGGGGTCTCTAGCACAGATACGCAGTATTTT. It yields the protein CASTGVSSTDTQYF.

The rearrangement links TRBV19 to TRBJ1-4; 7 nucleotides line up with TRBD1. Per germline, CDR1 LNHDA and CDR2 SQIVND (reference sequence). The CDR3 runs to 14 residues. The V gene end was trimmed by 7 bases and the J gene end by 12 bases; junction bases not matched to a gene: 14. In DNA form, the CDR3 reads TGTGCCAGTAATTCTGACAGGGCGCTTGGGGAACTGTTTTTT. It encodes CASNSDRALGELFF. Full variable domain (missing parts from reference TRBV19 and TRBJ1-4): DGGITQSPKYLFRKEGQNVTLSCEQNLNHDAMYWYRQDPGQGLRLIYYSQIVNDFQKGDIAEGYSVSREKKESFPLTVTSAQKNPTAFYLCASNSDRALGELFFGSGTQLSVL.

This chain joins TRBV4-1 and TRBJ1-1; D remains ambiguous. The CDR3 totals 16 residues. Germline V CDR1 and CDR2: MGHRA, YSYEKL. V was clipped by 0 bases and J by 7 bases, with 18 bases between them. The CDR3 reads CASSQEPRGGRIEAFF. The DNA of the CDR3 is TGCGCCAGCAGCCAAGAGCCTCGAGGAGGGCGGATTGAAGCTTTCTTT.

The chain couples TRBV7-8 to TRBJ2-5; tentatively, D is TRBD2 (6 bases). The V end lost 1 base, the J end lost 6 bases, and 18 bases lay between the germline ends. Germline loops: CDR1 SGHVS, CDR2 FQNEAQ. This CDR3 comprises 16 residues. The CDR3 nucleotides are TGTGCCAGCAGCTTAGGGACGGACCCCGGGGGAAAGACCCAGTACTTC. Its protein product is CASSLGTDPGGKTQYF.

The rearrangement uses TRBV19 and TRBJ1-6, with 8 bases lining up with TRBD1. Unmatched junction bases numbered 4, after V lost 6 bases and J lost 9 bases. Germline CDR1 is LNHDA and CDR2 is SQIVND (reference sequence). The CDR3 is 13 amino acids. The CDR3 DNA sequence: TGTGCCAGTAGGGACAGGGAAGGTTCACCCCTCCACTTT. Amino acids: CASRDREGSPLHF.

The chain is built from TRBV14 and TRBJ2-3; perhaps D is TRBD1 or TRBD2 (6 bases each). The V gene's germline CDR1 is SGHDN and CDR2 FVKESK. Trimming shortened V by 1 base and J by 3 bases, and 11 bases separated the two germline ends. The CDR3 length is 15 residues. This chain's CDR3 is CASSQGQGRTDTQYF. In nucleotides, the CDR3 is TGTGCCAGCAGCCAAGGCCAGGGGAGGACAGATACGCAGTATTTT. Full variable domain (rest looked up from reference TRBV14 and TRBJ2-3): EAGVTQFPSHSVIEKGQTVTLRCDPISGHDNLYWYRRVMGKEIKFLLHFVKESKQDESGMPNNRFLAERTGGTYSTLKVQPAELEDSGVYFCASSQGQGRTDTQYFGPGTRLTVL.

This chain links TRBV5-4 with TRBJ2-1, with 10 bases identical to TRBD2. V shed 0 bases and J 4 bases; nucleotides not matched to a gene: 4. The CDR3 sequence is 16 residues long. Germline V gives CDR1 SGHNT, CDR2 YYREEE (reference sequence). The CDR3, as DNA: TGTGCCAGCAGCTTGGCGGGAGCGGGGGGGTACAATGAGCAGTTCTTC. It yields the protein CASSLAGAGGYNEQFF. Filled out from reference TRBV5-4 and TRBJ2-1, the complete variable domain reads ETGVTQSPTHLIKTRGQQVTLRCSSQSGHNTVSWYQQALGQGPQFIFQYYREEENGRGNFPPRFSGLQFPNYSSELNVNALELDDSALYLCASSLAGAGGYNEQFFGPGTRLTVL.

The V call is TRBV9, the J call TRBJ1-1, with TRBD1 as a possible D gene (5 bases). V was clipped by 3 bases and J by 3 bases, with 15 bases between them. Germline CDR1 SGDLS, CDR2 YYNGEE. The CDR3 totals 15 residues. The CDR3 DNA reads TGTGCCAGCAGCGGAGACAGCCGGAGCGACACTGAAGCTTTCTTT. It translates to CASSGDSRSDTEAFF.

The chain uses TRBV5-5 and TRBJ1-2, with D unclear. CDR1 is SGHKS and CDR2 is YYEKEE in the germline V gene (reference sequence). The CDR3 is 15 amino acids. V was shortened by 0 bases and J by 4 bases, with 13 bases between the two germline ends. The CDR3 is CASSLEPGIGYGYTF. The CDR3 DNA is TGTGCCAGCAGCTTGGAACCCGGGATCGGCTATGGCTACACCTTC.

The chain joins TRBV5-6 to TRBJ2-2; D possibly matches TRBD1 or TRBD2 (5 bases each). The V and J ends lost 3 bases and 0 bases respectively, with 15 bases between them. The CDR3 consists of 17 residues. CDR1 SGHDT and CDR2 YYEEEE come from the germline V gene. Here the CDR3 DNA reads TGTGCCAGCAGCTCCCTAGGGGTGGGGGCGAACACCGGGGAGCTGTTTTTT. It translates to CASSSLGVGANTGELFF.

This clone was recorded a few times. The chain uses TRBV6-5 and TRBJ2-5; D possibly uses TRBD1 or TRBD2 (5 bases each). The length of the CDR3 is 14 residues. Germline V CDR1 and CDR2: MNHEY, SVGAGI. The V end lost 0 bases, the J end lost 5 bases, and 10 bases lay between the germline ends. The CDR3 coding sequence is TGTGCCAGCAGTTACTCGAGGGGTGCGGAGACCCAGTACTTC. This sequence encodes CASSYSRGAETQYF.

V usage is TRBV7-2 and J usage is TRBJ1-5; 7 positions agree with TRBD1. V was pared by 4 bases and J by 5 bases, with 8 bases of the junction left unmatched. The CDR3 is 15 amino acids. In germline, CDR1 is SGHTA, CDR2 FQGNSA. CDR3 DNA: TGTGCCAGCAGCTACCAAACAGGGGCGGATCAGCCCCAGCATTTT. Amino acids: CASSYQTGADQPQHF.

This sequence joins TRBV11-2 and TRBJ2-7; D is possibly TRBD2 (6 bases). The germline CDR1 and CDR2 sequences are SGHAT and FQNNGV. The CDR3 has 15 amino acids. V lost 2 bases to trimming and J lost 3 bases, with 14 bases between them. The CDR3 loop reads CASSLSEGSGYEQYF. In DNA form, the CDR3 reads TGTGCCAGCAGCTTATCGGAGGGCTCGGGCTACGAGCAGTACTTC.